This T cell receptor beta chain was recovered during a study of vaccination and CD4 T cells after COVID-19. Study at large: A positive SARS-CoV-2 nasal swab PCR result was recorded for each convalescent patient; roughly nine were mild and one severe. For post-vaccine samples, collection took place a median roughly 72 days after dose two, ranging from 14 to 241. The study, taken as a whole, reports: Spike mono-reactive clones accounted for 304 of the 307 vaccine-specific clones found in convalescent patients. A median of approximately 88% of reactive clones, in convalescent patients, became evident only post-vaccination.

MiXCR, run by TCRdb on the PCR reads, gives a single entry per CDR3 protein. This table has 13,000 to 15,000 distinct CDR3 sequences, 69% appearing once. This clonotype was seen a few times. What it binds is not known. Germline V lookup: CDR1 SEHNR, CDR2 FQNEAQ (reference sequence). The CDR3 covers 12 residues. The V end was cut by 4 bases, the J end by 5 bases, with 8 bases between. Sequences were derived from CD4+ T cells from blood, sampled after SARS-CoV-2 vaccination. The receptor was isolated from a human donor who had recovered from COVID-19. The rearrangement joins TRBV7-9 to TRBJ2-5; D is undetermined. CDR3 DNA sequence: TGTGCCAGCAGCTGGGGTAGGGAGACCCAGTACTTC. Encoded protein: CASSWGRETQYF.